Listed here are 22 T cell receptor beta chains from one sample, sequenced in a study of regulatory T cells in long-lasting Graves disease. Specified time point: newly diagnosed GD, antithyroid drugs for less than 3 months. Scientists built the TCR library using RNA that was extracted from PBMCs. In building TCR beta libraries, iRepertoire HTBI primers were used together with Arm-PCR of CDR3 regions. TCRdb processed the multiplex PCR reads anew with MiXCR; each CDR3 protein has one entry. Among fewer than 650,000 distinct CDR3 sequences listed, roughly 15% were seen once. The same sample was also studied in work on T cells in Graves' hyperthyroidism and ophthalmopathy.

Here the sequenced sample was peripheral blood mononuclear cells (PBMCs), taken at new diagnosis, from a patient treated with antithyroid drugs. These receptors were collected from a woman younger than 45 with Graves disease.

The chain carries TRBV18 and TRBJ2-1, with TRBD2 identical over 12 bases. CDR3 size: 16 residues. V was pared by 4 bases and J by 6 bases, with 7 bases of the junction left unmatched. Germline CDR1 reads KGHSH; CDR2 reads LQKENI. For the CDR3, the DNA is TGTGCCAGCTCACAAACCGCGACTAGCGGGAGCAATGAGCAGTTCTTC. Translated: CASSQTATSGSNEQFF.

In the case of this clonotype: A clone one base away is much larger, so this may be a read error. This chain joins TRBV28 and TRBJ1-2, with D possibly matching TRBD1 (6 bases). V lost 6 bases to trimming and J lost 7 bases, with 18 bases between them. The germline gives CDR1 MDHEN, CDR2 SYDVKM. The CDR3 extends over 14 amino acids. The chain's CDR3 is CASSAGERLRGYTF. CDR3 DNA sequence: TGTGCCAGCAGCGCAGGGGAACGACTTCGTGGCTACACCTTC.

This clonotype was counted between two and nine times. The rearrangement uses TRBV6-1 and TRBJ2-1, with TRBD2 matching over 8 bases. CDR1 MNHNS and CDR2 SASEGT come from the germline V gene. Trimming cost V 8 bases and J 7 bases; bases outside gene matches: 13. The CDR3 sequence is 15 residues long. CDR3 nucleotides: TGTGCCAGCCGTCCTGCGGGAGGATTAATAAATGAGCAGTTCTTC. Translation gives CASRPAGGLINEQFF.

This clonotype showed up just a few times. This chain uses TRBV20-1 with TRBJ2-2, with D possibly TRBD2 on 5 matching bases. This CDR3 region has 15 residues. V shed 0 bases and J shed 4 bases, with 12 bases lying between them. Per the germline V gene, CDR1 is DFQATT and CDR2 is SNEGSKA (reference sequence). The CDR3 DNA is TGCAGTGCTAGAGAGGAAGAACTAGTCACCGGGGAGCTGTTTTTT. Its protein is CSAREEELVTGELFF.

This clonotype was counted many times. The V call is TRBV6-1, the J call TRBJ2-1; D unresolved. Trimming removed 5 bases from V and 8 bases from J, with 16 bases in between. Germline lookup yields CDR1 MNHNS and CDR2 SASEGT. This CDR3 is 14 amino acids long. CDR3 DNA sequence: TGTGCCAGCAGTAACCCCCCTGCCACTGATGAGCAGTTCTTC. Its protein product is CASSNPPATDEQFF.

The sample holds many counts of this clonotype. This sequence joins TRBV7-8 and TRBJ1-2, with TRBD1 matching 10 bases. Germline V gives CDR1 SGHVS, CDR2 FQNEAQ. V lost 1 base to trimming and J lost 2 bases; unmatched junction nucleotides: 7. The CDR3 loop spans 17 amino acids. The CDR3 coding sequence is TGTGCCAGCAGCTTAGTGGGCGGGACAGGGGTCAACTATGGCTACACCTTC. This encodes CASSLVGGTGVNYGYTF.

The V gene is TRBV20-1, the J gene TRBJ2-1; D ambiguous. The CDR3 has 12 residues. Germline V gene data show CDR1 as DFQATT and CDR2 as SNEGSKA (reference sequence). Trimming removed 4 bases from V and 1 base from J, with 5 bases in between. The CDR3 bases are TGCAGTGCTACGAGTTCCTACAATGAGCAGTTCTTC. Translating gives CSATSSYNEQFF.

This clonotype has a handful of counts. The J gene is TRBJ2-7, the V gene TRBV20-1, with a tentative D call TRBD1 (6 bases). This CDR3 comprises 11 residues. V lost 8 bases and J 9 bases, leaving 17 bases between the germline ends. The germline gives CDR1 DFQATT, CDR2 SNEGSKA (reference sequence). The CDR3 here is CSYNRADRQYF. The CDR3, as DNA: TGCAGTTATAACAGGGCCGATCGGCAGTACTTC.

Of note for this clonotype: Possible read error: a much larger clone is one base away. Written as DNA, the CDR3 is TGTGCCAGCAGTGATTTGTTTGGGAGTGAAAAACTGTCTTTT. The encoded protein is CASSDLFGSEKLSF. The chain carries TRBV6-2 or TRBV6-3 and TRBJ1-4; unclear D gene. This CDR3 comprises 14 residues. Germline CDR1 and CDR2: MNHEY and SVGEGT.

This clonotype was found a few times. The J gene is TRBJ2-1, the V gene TRBV6-2 or TRBV6-3, with 15 bases lining up with TRBD2. Germline V gives CDR1 MNHEY, CDR2 SVGEGT. J was trimmed by 10 bases and V by 5 bases; bases with no gene match: 6. This CDR3 contains 15 residues. Here the CDR3 reads CASSRGLAGGLEQFF. The CDR3 DNA follows: TGTGCCAGCAGTCGGGGACTAGCGGGAGGCTTAGAGCAGTTCTTC.

In its sample, this clonotype was seen many times. The rearrangement joins TRBV11-2 to TRBJ2-3; D gene ambiguous. There are 15 residues in the CDR3. Germline assignment: CDR1 SGHAT and CDR2 FQNNGV. The V end lost 1 base, the J end lost 2 bases, and 10 bases lay between the germline ends. DNA of the CDR3: TGTGCCAGCAGCTTAGGGGCGAGCAACACAGATACGCAGTATTTT. As protein: CASSLGASNTDTQYF.

This clonotype was recorded at least ten times. The V call is TRBV24-1, the J call TRBJ1-2; D gene unclear. The CDR3 contains 15 residues. Per the germline V gene, CDR1 is KGHDR and CDR2 is SFDVKD. Trimming shortened V by 3 bases and J by 10 bases, and 20 bases separated the two germline ends. The chain's CDR3 is CATSDVSTRVIDYTF. The CDR3 DNA follows: TGTGCCACCAGTGATGTTTCGACTCGCGTTATAGACTACACCTTC.

This clonotype was counted only a few times. This chain links TRBV5-1 with TRBJ2-7, with D possibly TRBD1 on 6 matching bases. V dropped 4 bases and J dropped 2 bases, with 10 bases sitting between them. From germline, CDR1 is SGHRS and CDR2 YFSETQ. The CDR3 covers 13 residues. In nucleotides, the CDR3 is TGCGCCAGCAGCAGGGACAATGCCTACGAGCAGTACTTC. Translated, it gives CASSRDNAYEQYF.

This chain links TRBV4-1 with TRBJ2-5; TRBD2 is a possible D gene (6 bases). Germline V lookup: CDR1 MGHRA, CDR2 YSYEKL. V was pared by 4 bases and J by 4 bases, with 22 bases between. There are 17 residues in the CDR3. The CDR3 nucleotides are TGCGCCAGCAGCCGGGACGGCGGGGCGGCCTTGAGAGAGACCCAGTACTTC. Translated, it gives CASSRDGGAALRETQYF.

A remark on this clonotype: A read error is possible here, since a much larger clone lies one base away. The chain employs TRBV2 and TRBJ1-4; 7 bases agree with TRBD1. The CDR3 runs to 14 residues. In germline, CDR1 is SNHLY, CDR2 FYNNEI. V lost 4 bases and J lost 7; bases outside the gene matches: 6. CDR3 loop: CASSVGQRLEKLFF. The CDR3, as DNA: TGTGCCAGCAGTGTGGGACAGAGACTTGAAAAACTGTTTTTT.

The V and J genes are TRBV4-2 and TRBJ2-7; D uncertain. The ends were cut back, 1 base at V and 0 bases at J, with 10 bases in the middle. There are 15 residues in the CDR3. Germline-derived CDR1 and CDR2 are LGHNA and YNFKEQ. The CDR3 DNA follows: TGTGCCAGCAGCCAAGCATTGGCGGTCTCCTACGAGCAGTACTTC. Protein sequence: CASSQALAVSYEQYF.

The V call is TRBV5-5, the J call TRBJ2-5; TRBD1 or TRBD2 may be the D gene (5 bases each). Per germline, CDR1 SGHKS and CDR2 YYEKEE (reference sequence). Trimming removed 4 bases from V and 5 bases from J, with 12 bases in between. The CDR3 has 13 amino acids. CDR3 nucleotide sequence: TGTGCCAGCAGCCCCGGGACGGTGGAGACCCAGTACTTC. It is translated as CASSPGTVETQYF.

This clonotype was seen at least ten times. The V call is TRBV27, the J call TRBJ1-4, with 9 bases identical to TRBD1. J lost 7 bases, V lost 3 bases, and 6 bases had no gene match. This CDR3 has 15 residues. Germline CDR1 is MNHEY and CDR2 is SMNVEV (reference sequence). Written as DNA, the CDR3 is TGTGCCAGCAGTTTTCTAGGGACAGGGAGTGAAAAACTGTTTTTT. Its protein is CASSFLGTGSEKLFF.

This clonotype was seen repeatedly, ten times or more. The V gene is TRBV28, the J gene TRBJ2-5; D call uncertain. The CDR3 totals 12 residues. Per germline, CDR1 MDHEN and CDR2 SYDVKM. Trimming removed 4 bases at V and 5 bases at J, with 8 bases between. CDR3 sequence reads: CASSSRLETQYF. The CDR3, as DNA: TGTGCCAGCAGTTCCCGTTTGGAGACCCAGTACTTC.

V and J are TRBV24-1 and TRBJ2-1; the match to TRBD2 covers 10 bases. The V and J ends lost 9 bases and 8 bases, in that order; junction bases with no gene match: 9. The CDR3 has 14 amino acids. Looked up from germline, CDR1 is KGHDR and CDR2 is SFDVKD. The CDR3 DNA follows: TGTGCCACCGGCGGAGCGGGAGGGTTGGATGAGCAGTTCTTC. Amino acids: CATGGAGGLDEQFF.

The chain links TRBV20-1 to TRBJ1-2; 7 bases align to TRBD1. Germline lookup yields CDR1 DFQATT and CDR2 SNEGSKA (reference sequence). The CDR3 is made up of 10 amino acids. J lost 14 bases, V lost 0 bases, and 3 bases had no gene match. The CDR3 DNA is TGCAGTGCTAGAGAACCAGGGGGGACCTTC. Encoded protein: CSAREPGGTF.

The CDR3 protein is CASLRKAQGIKTGELFF. CDR3 sequence (DNA): TGTGCCAGTTTAAGAAAAGCACAGGGTATTAAAACCGGGGAGCTGTTTTTT. The chain has TRBV6-1 and TRBJ2-2, with D possibly TRBD1 on 6 matching bases. V lost 9 bases and J lost 5, with 25 bases in between. Germline lookup yields CDR1 MNHNS and CDR2 SASEGT. This CDR3 contains 17 residues.